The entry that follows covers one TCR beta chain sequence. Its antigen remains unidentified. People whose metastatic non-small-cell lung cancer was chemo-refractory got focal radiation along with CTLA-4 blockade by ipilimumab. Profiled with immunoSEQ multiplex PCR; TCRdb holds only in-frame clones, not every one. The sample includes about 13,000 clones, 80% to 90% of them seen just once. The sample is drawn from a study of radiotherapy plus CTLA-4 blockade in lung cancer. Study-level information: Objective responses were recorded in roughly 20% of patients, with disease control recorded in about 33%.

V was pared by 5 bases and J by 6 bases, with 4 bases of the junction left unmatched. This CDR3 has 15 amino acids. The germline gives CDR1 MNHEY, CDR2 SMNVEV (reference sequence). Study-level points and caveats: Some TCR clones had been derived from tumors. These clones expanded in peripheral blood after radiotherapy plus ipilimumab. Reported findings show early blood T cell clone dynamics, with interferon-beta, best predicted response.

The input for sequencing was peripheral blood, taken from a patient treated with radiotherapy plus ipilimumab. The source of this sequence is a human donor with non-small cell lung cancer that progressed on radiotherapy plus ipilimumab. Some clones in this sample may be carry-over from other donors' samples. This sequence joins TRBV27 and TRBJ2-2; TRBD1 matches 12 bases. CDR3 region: CASSGGDRGPGELFF. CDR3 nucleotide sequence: TGTGCCAGCAGTGGGGGGGACAGGGGGCCCGGGGAGCTGTTTTTT.